Each of the 12 T cell receptor beta chains below was sequenced from the same sample in a study of blood T cell repertoires in COVID-19. Repertoires were generated with immunoSEQ multiplex PCR, while TCRdb's copy carries only in-frame clones and drops some. The sample shows just over 15,000 clones, 75% to 90% of them seen only once. Material: peripheral blood. These receptors all stem from an elderly man with active or convalescent COVID-19.

This chain joins TRBV19 and TRBJ2-3; TRBD2 is a possible D gene (7 bases). CDR1 is LNHDA and CDR2 is SQIVND in the germline V gene (reference sequence). The CDR3 is 12 amino acids. The V end was cut by 10 bases, the J end by 7 bases, with 15 bases between. The CDR3 sequence: CATRGGGYTQYF. CDR3 nucleotides: TGTGCCACAAGGGGGGGTGGGTATACGCAGTATTTT. Complete variable domain (other parts from reference TRBV19 and TRBJ2-3): DGGITQSPKYLFRKEGQNVTLSCEQNLNHDAMYWYRQDPGQGLRLIYYSQIVNDFQKGDIAEGYSVSREKKESFPLTVTSAQKNPTAFYLCATRGGGYTQYFGPGTRLTVL.

The chain has TRBV7-9 and TRBJ2-3; no clear D gene. CDR3 length: 12 amino acids. Germline-derived CDR1 and CDR2 are SEHNR and FQNEAQ (reference sequence). V was cut by 6 bases and J by 1 base, with 5 bases left in between. The CDR3 sequence is CASSLRTDTQYF. Written as DNA, the CDR3 is TGTGCCAGCAGTCTTCGCACAGATACGCAGTATTTT.

This clone was found a few times. V usage is TRBV15 and J usage is TRBJ1-1; no clear D. Germline V gives CDR1 LNHNV, CDR2 YYDKDF (reference sequence). The V and J ends lost 1 base and 7 bases respectively, with 7 bases between them. The length of the CDR3 is 12 residues. The CDR3 reads CATSRAGREAFF. DNA of the CDR3: TGTGCCACCAGCAGAGCAGGCCGTGAAGCTTTCTTT.

This clone is labeled as medium-sized. The V call is TRBV6-8, the J call TRBJ1-2; D gene unclear. V lost 7 bases to trimming and J lost 6 bases, with 12 bases between them. Looked up from germline, CDR1 is MNHGY and CDR2 is SAAAGT. The CDR3 extends over 12 amino acids. This CDR3 is CASTPREDGYTF. For the CDR3, the DNA is TGTGCCAGCACCCCTAGAGAGGATGGCTACACCTTC.

This chain joins TRBV7-2 and TRBJ1-2; D unresolved. This CDR3 contains 13 residues. The V gene lost 5 bases and the J gene lost 6 bases, with 13 bases spanning the gap. Germline CDR1 and CDR2: SGHTA and FQGNSA. The CDR3 loop reads CASSQGWEDGYTF. The CDR3 DNA is TGTGCCAGCAGCCAAGGATGGGAGGATGGCTACACCTTC.

CDR3 in DNA: TGTGCCAGCAGCAAAGCTCAGGGAAGGGGGGAAAAACTGTTTTTT. Translating gives CASSKAQGRGEKLFF. This chain links TRBV21-1 with TRBJ1-4; no DNA check was done on the table's D call, TRBD1. TRBV21-1 is assigned pseudogene status. This CDR3 contains 15 residues.

This sequence joins TRBV4-3 and TRBJ1-6; 7 bases align to TRBD1. J was trimmed by 11 bases and V by 1 base; bases with no gene match: 2. The CDR3 totals 13 residues. Germline V CDR1 and CDR2: LGHNA, YSLEER. The CDR3 DNA reads TGCGCCAGCAGCCAAGCGACAGGGACACCCCTCCACTTT. This sequence encodes CASSQATGTPLHF.

The chain joins TRBV5-4 to TRBJ1-6; tentative D call: TRBD1 (6 bases). In germline, CDR1 is SGHNT, CDR2 YYREEE (reference sequence). V lost 3 bases and J 1 base, leaving 23 bases between the germline ends. The CDR3 has 20 amino acids. CDR3 amino acids: CASSSMGGRGPESYNSPLHF. The CDR3 region has the DNA TGTGCCAGCAGCTCTATGGGTGGCAGGGGCCCTGAATCCTATAATTCACCCCTCCACTTT.

This clone was detected only once. The chain combines TRBV5-1 with TRBJ2-3; D is ambiguous. The germline CDR1 and CDR2 sequences are SGHRS and YFSETQ. CDR3 length equals 13 residues. Trimming pared 0 bases from V and 1 base from J, leaving 3 bases between. The DNA for the CDR3 is TGCGCCAGCAGCTTGGGAGGCACAGATACGCAGTATTTT. Its translation is CASSLGGTDTQYF.

CDR3 coding DNA: TGTGCCACCAGTGATTGGCAGGGTCCGACTAGCGGGGGGCCCGCAGATACGCAGTATTTT. It is translated as CATSDWQGPTSGGPADTQYF. The chain employs TRBV24-1 and TRBJ2-3, with 13 bases matching TRBD2. The CDR3 is made up of 20 amino acids. Germline V lookup: CDR1 KGHDR, CDR2 SFDVKD. Trimming cost V 2 bases and J 4 bases; bases outside gene matches: 14.

The V call is TRBV6-5, the J call TRBJ2-7; TRBD1 aligns across 10 bases. Germline V gene lookup returns CDR1 MNHEY and CDR2 SVGAGI. Trimming took 4 bases from V and 3 from J; bases not matched to a gene: 6. The CDR3 length is 15 residues. Here the CDR3 reads CASSSPGQGRYEQYF. Here the CDR3 DNA reads TGTGCCAGCAGTTCCCCGGGACAGGGGCGCTACGAGCAGTACTTC.

CDR3 DNA: TGTGCCAGCAGCTCCCAGGTGGGGCGGGAAGCTTTCTTT. Translation: CASSSQVGREAFF. The chain is built from TRBV7-2 and TRBJ1-1, with a possible D match to TRBD1 (5 bases). V gave up 4 bases and J gave up 8 bases, with 14 bases separating them. The germline gives CDR1 SGHTA, CDR2 FQGNSA. The CDR3 is 13 amino acids.